What follows are 18 T cell receptor beta chains derived from one specimen sequenced in a study of technical replicates of blood from a few donors (dated by TCRdb to the late 2010s). The library was made by the immunoSEQ multiplex PCR assay. As stored in TCRdb, this immuneACCESS dataset retains in-frame rearrangements with V and J assigned. A fraction of the clones does not appear; measured against another copy, unresolved V genes explain less than half of the discrepancy, and the remainder lacks a known reason. This sample holds approximately 79,000 clones; roughly nine tenths were observed only once. The biggest ten clones account for approximately 0.41% of the sample. The specimen was T cells isolated from PBMCs. The receptors were gathered from a human donor in good health.

The chain employs TRBV19 and TRBJ2-7, with 7 bases matching TRBD2. CDR1 is LNHDA and CDR2 is SQIVND in the germline V gene (reference sequence). This CDR3 is built from 14 residues. J was trimmed by 7 bases and V by 3 bases; bases with no gene match: 9. The CDR3 is CASSIDNSGSEQYF. The CDR3 DNA follows: TGTGCCAGTAGTATTGATAATAGCGGGTCAGAGCAGTACTTC.

The gene calls are TRBV27 and TRBJ2-7; 11 bases line up with TRBD2. J was trimmed by 6 bases and V by 10 bases; bases with no gene match: 8. The CDR3 runs to 13 residues. Germline CDR1 reads MNHEY; CDR2 reads SMNVEV (reference sequence). This CDR3 reads CATLAGALGEQYF. The CDR3 bases are TGTGCCACACTAGCGGGAGCGTTGGGCGAGCAGTACTTC.

Of note for this clone: Other DNA sequences of this sample code for an identical CDR3. The chain is built from TRBV9 and TRBJ2-7; 10 nucleotides agree with TRBD2. Per germline, CDR1 SGDLS and CDR2 YYNGEE. With 0 bases clipped from V and 3 bases from J, the junction kept 0 bases outside the gene matches. The CDR3 sequence is 14 residues long. CDR3 protein: CASSVGLAGYEQYF. In nucleotides, the CDR3 is TGTGCCAGCAGCGTAGGACTAGCGGGCTACGAGCAGTACTTC.

V usage is TRBV7-2 and J usage is TRBJ1-1; no definite D call. The V gene's germline CDR1 is SGHTA and CDR2 FQGNSA. The germline V and J ends were trimmed by 3 bases and 7 bases, with 12 bases remaining between them. The CDR3 length is 13 residues. This chain's CDR3 is CASSFTEVGEAFF. The CDR3 bases are TGTGCCAGCAGCTTTACGGAGGTGGGTGAAGCTTTCTTT.

The rearrangement uses TRBV9 and TRBJ2-3; maybe TRBD1 (5 bases). The V end lost 0 bases, the J end lost 4 bases, and 12 bases lay between the germline ends. From germline, CDR1 is SGDLS and CDR2 YYNGEE. The CDR3 covers 15 residues. The CDR3 spells CASSVARDGPDTQYF. CDR3 bases: TGTGCCAGCAGCGTAGCCAGGGATGGTCCAGATACGCAGTATTTT.

This clone was detected once. The gene calls are TRBV6-6 and TRBJ1-1; D not certain. Trimming took 1 base from V and 1 from J, leaving 10 bases between them. CDR3 length equals 15 residues. In germline, CDR1 is MNHNY, CDR2 SVGAGI (reference sequence). The CDR3 nucleotides read TGTGCCAGCAGTTACTATGGAGAGGGGAACACTGAAGCTTTCTTT. Encoded protein: CASSYYGEGNTEAFF.

For the CDR3, the DNA is TGTGCCAGCAGTAAACACACAGATTATGGCTACACCTTC. This sequence encodes CASSKHTDYGYTF. The V gene is TRBV6-6, the J gene TRBJ1-2; D remains ambiguous. Germline V CDR1 and CDR2: MNHNY, SVGAGI (reference sequence). Trimming took off 5 bases at V and 5 bases at J, with 12 bases between the two ends. The CDR3 is made up of 13 amino acids.

The chain uses TRBV14 and TRBJ1-2, with D possibly TRBD1 on 6 matching bases. V gave up 4 bases and J gave up 7 bases, with 13 bases separating them. The CDR3 length is 13 residues. The germline gives CDR1 SGHDN, CDR2 FVKESK. The CDR3 coding sequence is TGTGCCAGCAGCCCCTGGACAGCTAGTGGCTACACCTTC. It encodes CASSPWTASGYTF.

This chain connects TRBV20-1 to TRBJ2-7; no clear D. Germline lookup yields CDR1 DFQATT and CDR2 SNEGSKA (reference sequence). V lost 3 bases and J 6 bases, leaving 6 bases between the germline ends. The CDR3 loop spans 10 amino acids. The CDR3 DNA is TGCAGTGCTAGCAGGATCGAGCAGTACTTC. It is translated as CSASRIEQYF.

The chain couples TRBV5-4 to TRBJ1-4; TRBD1 matches at 8 bases. The length of the CDR3 is 14 residues. From germline, CDR1 is SGHNT and CDR2 YYREEE (reference sequence). Losses at the gene ends were 3 bases for V and 4 bases for J; bases not matched to a gene: 2. The CDR3 nucleotides are TGTGCCAGCAGCTCGACAGGGGTTAATGAAAAACTGTTTTTT. Encoded protein: CASSSTGVNEKLFF.

CDR3 coding DNA: TGTGCCAGCAGTCCAGACAGTCGTGGCTACACCTTC. It encodes CASSPDSRGYTF. This rearrangement joins TRBV6-6 to TRBJ1-2; TRBD1 is a possible D gene (5 bases). The CDR3 covers 12 residues. The ends were cut back, 5 bases at V and 7 bases at J, with 11 bases in the middle. Germline V gives CDR1 MNHNY, CDR2 SVGAGI (reference sequence).

This rearrangement joins TRBV27 to TRBJ1-5, with a possible D match to TRBD1 (6 bases). The CDR3 spans 13 residues. Germline CDR1 reads MNHEY; CDR2 reads SMNVEV (reference sequence). V was trimmed by 5 bases and J by 7 bases, leaving 12 bases between them. In DNA form, the CDR3 reads TGTGCCAGCAGTGGTACAGGGAGACAGCCCCAGCATTTT. It yields the protein CASSGTGRQPQHF.

This sequence joins TRBV18 and TRBJ2-3, with TRBD2 matching 13 bases. Germline-derived CDR1 and CDR2 are KGHSH and LQKENI. The CDR3 contains 18 residues. The J segment lost 0 bases and the V segment lost 1 base, leaving 4 bases of the junction unmatched. The CDR3 coding sequence is TGTGCCAGCTCACCACGGACTAGCGGGAGTCGAAGCACAGATACGCAGTATTTT. This codes for CASSPRTSGSRSTDTQYF.

The chain links TRBV11-3 to TRBJ2-1; 10 bases fit TRBD2. The germline V gene encodes CDR1 SGHNT and CDR2 YENEEA. After removal of 3 bases from V and 5 bases from J, the junction contained 4 bases not matched to a gene. CDR3 size: 15 residues. As DNA, the CDR3 is TGTGCCAGCAGCTTCTCAGCGGGAGGGAACAATGAGCAGTTCTTC. Its translation is CASSFSAGGNNEQFF.

The chain uses TRBV7-9 and TRBJ2-1; 7 bases map to TRBD1. CDR1 and CDR2 from the germline V gene are SEHNR and FQNEAQ (reference sequence). V lost 3 bases and J lost 8; bases outside the gene matches: 4. The CDR3 loop spans 13 amino acids. The CDR3 DNA sequence: TGTGCCAGCAGCTTGCGTACAGGGGATGAGCAGTTCTTC. Amino acids: CASSLRTGDEQFF.

The chain recombines TRBV7-9 with TRBJ2-7; D uncertain. CDR1 is SEHNR and CDR2 is FQNEAQ in the germline V gene (reference sequence). This CDR3 is built from 12 residues. V lost 1 base, J lost 5 bases, and 6 bases lay in between. CDR3 DNA sequence: TGTGCCAGCAGCTTAGTAGTAAACGAGCAGTACTTC. Translated, it gives CASSLVVNEQYF.

The gene calls are TRBV28 and TRBJ2-7; 9 positions match TRBD1. Germline V lookup: CDR1 MDHEN, CDR2 SYDVKM. The CDR3 is made up of 16 amino acids. J was trimmed by 2 bases and V by 6 bases; bases with no gene match: 11. The CDR3 sequence is CASRLWSGQGPYEQYF. CDR3 nucleotide sequence: TGTGCCAGCAGACTATGGAGCGGACAGGGGCCCTACGAGCAGTACTTC.

The chain uses TRBV2 and TRBJ2-5; a weak D match, TRBD2 (6 bases). The CDR3 runs to 14 residues. With 5 bases removed from V and 4 bases from J, the gap between germline ends came to 14 bases. CDR1 SNHLY and CDR2 FYNNEI come from the germline V gene. The CDR3 here is CASSSRFGGETQYF. In DNA form, the CDR3 reads TGTGCCAGCAGTTCTCGGTTCGGGGGAGAGACCCAGTACTTC.